One TCR beta chain is described in this entry. Its specificity is not known. The protocol was immunoSEQ multiplex PCR, while the TCRdb copy is restricted to in-frame clones and leaves out a portion. The sample has some 130,000 clones; approximately 92% are singletons. The data were taken from a study of T cell responses to AZD1222 COVID-19 vaccine. Study overall: Pooled in the analysis were second doses at about 4 or about 12 weeks. General study findings and limits: Seropositive at baseline were only six AZD1222 recipients. Spike was spanned by vaccine-associated CD4 TCRs, with dominance at 160-218 and 743-854.

Germline values: CDR1 SGHNT, CDR2 YYREEE (reference sequence). The V gene lost 4 bases and the J gene lost 0 bases, with 14 bases spanning the gap. The CDR3 totals 15 residues. The chain joins TRBV5-4 to TRBJ2-7, with no clear D. The sample here was peripheral blood, taken on day 0 of AZD1222 vaccination. This clonotype was sampled from an adult in good health. The CDR3 protein is CASSPGGAFSYEQYF. CDR3 DNA: TGTGCCAGCAGCCCCGGCGGCGCCTTCTCCTACGAGCAGTACTTC.